This T cell receptor beta chain is from a study of T cell responses to AZD1222 COVID-19 vaccine. Findings and limits, study-wide: With two AZD1222 doses given, Spike-specific TCR breadth and depth both rose. Reportedly, nearly half of unique spike TCRs recognized epitopes outside B.1.351/B.1.1.7 mutations. Sampled repertoires all dated from after the peak T cell response.

Only in-frame clones appear in the TCRdb table, and some are missing; sequencing was by immunoSEQ multiplex PCR. This sample has over 100,000 clones, with about 91% found just once. Germline CDR1 is MGHDK and CDR2 is SYGVNS. The CDR3 is made up of 13 amino acids. V gave up 6 bases and J gave up 3 bases, with 11 bases separating them. Note on this clone: Its antigen is unidentified.

V and J are TRBV25-1 and TRBJ1-2; D might be TRBD1 (6 bases). The clonotype comes from an adult in good health. This specimen was peripheral blood, taken on day 0 of AZD1222 vaccination. Here the CDR3 reads CASRRGVDYGYTF. As DNA, the CDR3 is TGTGCCAGCAGAAGGGGGGTTGACTATGGCTACACCTTC.